These 17 T cell receptor beta chains were sequenced from one sample in a study of T cell responses to AZD1222 COVID-19 vaccine. Generated by immunoSEQ multiplex PCR, the TCRdb table keeps only in-frame clones and is missing some. The sample carries roughly 150,000 clones, about 92% recorded once. The sample consisted of peripheral blood, taken on day 0 of AZD1222 vaccination. Receptors were obtained from an adult in good health.

This clone was seen a few times. The J gene is TRBJ1-1, the V gene TRBV27, with no clear D. The CDR3 sequence is 12 residues long. CDR1 is MNHEY, CDR2 SMNVEV, per germline (reference sequence). V was trimmed by 6 bases and J by 3 bases, leaving 8 bases between them. CDR3 sequence (DNA): TGTGCCAGCAGGGACCAGTACACTGAAGCTTTCTTT. Translated: CASRDQYTEAFF.

V and J are TRBV19 and TRBJ1-5; the match to TRBD1 covers 7 bases. Germline trimming cut 10 bases from V and 4 bases from J; bases unmatched to any gene: 10. Germline V gene data show CDR1 as LNHDA and CDR2 as SQIVND (reference sequence). This CDR3 has 14 amino acids. CDR3 sequence reads: CANPPRDSNQPQHF. The CDR3 DNA sequence: TGTGCCAATCCCCCACGGGACAGTAATCAGCCCCAGCATTTT.

The chain carries TRBV19 and TRBJ1-5, with D possibly matching TRBD1 (5 bases). Trimming shortened V by 7 bases and J by 4 bases, and 11 bases separated the two germline ends. The CDR3 totals 13 residues. The germline gives CDR1 LNHDA, CDR2 SQIVND (reference sequence). CDR3 coding DNA: TGTGCCAGTACCCGGGACCGAAATCAGCCCCAGCATTTT. Translated, it gives CASTRDRNQPQHF.

The chain carries TRBV28 and TRBJ1-3; D gene unclear. V was cut by 2 bases and J by 4 bases, with 15 bases left in between. This CDR3 spans 16 amino acids. The germline V gene has CDR1 MDHEN and CDR2 SYDVKM. As DNA, the CDR3 is TGTGCCAGCAGTTTACCCCGCAGTCAGTCGGGAAACACCATATATTTT. Encoded protein: CASSLPRSQSGNTIYF.

The CDR3 reads CASSLDGLIAGELFF. CDR3 bases: TGCGCCAGCAGCTTGGATGGCCTCATAGCCGGGGAGCTGTTTTTT. The chain combines TRBV5-1 with TRBJ2-2; the D is unclear. From germline, CDR1 is SGHRS and CDR2 YFSETQ. This CDR3 is 15 amino acids long. Trimming removed 0 bases from V and 6 bases from J, with 12 bases in between. Looking up the rest from reference TRBV5-1 and TRBJ2-2 gives the full variable domain: KAGVTQTPRYLIKTRGQQVTLSCSPISGHRSVSWYQQTPGQGLQFLFEYFSETQRNKGNFPGRFSGRQFSNSRSEMNVSTLELGDSALYLCASSLDGLIAGELFFGEGSRLTVL.

Here the CDR3 DNA reads TGTGCCAGCAGTTTCTCAGGGAGCAATTCACCCCTCCACTTT. Protein: CASSFSGSNSPLHF. The V gene is TRBV27, the J gene TRBJ1-6; maybe TRBD1 (5 bases). Germline V gene sequence: CDR1 MNHEY, CDR2 SMNVEV (reference sequence). V was trimmed by 3 bases and J by 7 bases, leaving 10 bases between them. The CDR3 has 14 residues.

This chain uses TRBV2 with TRBJ1-2; TRBD1 matches at 11 bases. V lost 6 bases to trimming and J lost 8 bases; unmatched junction nucleotides: 5. CDR3 size: 13 residues. In germline, CDR1 is SNHLY, CDR2 FYNNEI. The CDR3 region is CASRGTGGEGYTF. CDR3 DNA sequence: TGTGCCAGCAGAGGGACAGGGGGAGAGGGCTACACCTTC.

The chain combines TRBV29-1 with TRBJ2-3, with D perhaps matching TRBD2 (5 bases). In germline, CDR1 is SQVTM, CDR2 ANQGSEA. This CDR3 contains 12 residues. V was shortened by 3 bases and J by 3 bases, with 7 bases between the two germline ends. The CDR3, as DNA: TGCAGCGTTGAGAGGGAGACAGATACGCAGTATTTT. Protein sequence: CSVERETDTQYF.

The gene calls are TRBV5-4 and TRBJ2-1; D uncertain. Between the trimmed V and J ends, which lost 0 bases and 6 bases, there was a span of 10 bases. The CDR3 runs 14 residues. Germline CDR1 reads SGHNT; CDR2 reads YYREEE (reference sequence). The CDR3 is CASSLDQRLNEQFF. The CDR3 DNA follows: TGTGCCAGCAGCTTGGACCAGCGTCTCAATGAGCAGTTCTTC. Supplemented by reference TRBV5-4 and TRBJ2-1, the full variable domain reads ETGVTQSPTHLIKTRGQQVTLRCSSQSGHNTVSWYQQALGQGPQFIFQYYREEENGRGNFPPRFSGLQFPNYSSELNVNALELDDSALYLCASSLDQRLNEQFFGPGTRLTVL.

CDR3 region: CASSYGTGAYNSPLHF. As DNA, the CDR3 is TGTGCCAGCAGTTACGGGACAGGGGCTTATAATTCACCCCTCCACTTT. The rearrangement uses TRBV2 and TRBJ1-6; 10 bases are shared with TRBD1. With 5 bases clipped from V and 4 bases from J, the junction kept 5 bases outside the gene matches. Germline CDR1 reads SNHLY; CDR2 reads FYNNEI. This CDR3 spans 16 amino acids.

The chain recombines TRBV15 with TRBJ2-5; D not certain. Germline values: CDR1 LNHNV, CDR2 YYDKDF (reference sequence). CDR3 length equals 14 residues. With 0 bases removed from V and 7 bases from J, the gap between germline ends came to 12 bases. The CDR3 nucleotides are TGTGCCACCAGCAGAGATTTTGAGCTTGGGACCCAGTACTTC. Translated, it gives CATSRDFELGTQYF.

The gene calls are TRBV4-1 and TRBJ1-4; 8 positions agree with TRBD1. V was pared by 3 bases and J by 0 bases, with 9 bases of the junction left unmatched. The CDR3 has 18 residues. The germline gives CDR1 MGHRA, CDR2 YSYEKL. CDR3 bases: TGCGCCAGCAGCCACGACAGGGGCAGGGACGCAACTAATGAAAAACTGTTTTTT. This encodes CASSHDRGRDATNEKLFF.

The rearrangement joins TRBV2 to TRBJ1-6, with D perhaps TRBD1 (5 bases). There are 14 residues in the CDR3. Trimming shortened V by 7 bases and J by 6 bases, and 13 bases separated the two germline ends. CDR1 is SNHLY and CDR2 is FYNNEI in the germline V gene. Written as DNA, the CDR3 is TGTGCCAGCAAAGTAGGACACGGTAATTCACCCCTCCACTTT. Its translation: CASKVGHGNSPLHF.

The chain uses TRBV18 and TRBJ2-1; D gene unclear. The germline V gene encodes CDR1 KGHSH and CDR2 LQKENI. The V and J ends lost 2 bases and 4 bases respectively, with 6 bases between them. The CDR3 has 13 amino acids. For the CDR3, the DNA is TGTGCCAGCTCACCAACCCAGTACAATGAGCAGTTCTTC. It yields the protein CASSPTQYNEQFF.

This chain links TRBV9 with TRBJ2-7, with 8 bases that match TRBD2. With V trimmed by 4 bases and J by 5 bases, 11 bases remained unmatched. Germline V gives CDR1 SGDLS, CDR2 YYNGEE. There are 15 residues in the CDR3. The CDR3, as DNA: TGTGCCAGCAGCTCACCCGGAGTACTAGCGGACGAGCAGTACTTC. Translated: CASSSPGVLADEQYF.

This clone was seen more than once but under ten times. The chain joins TRBV7-2 to TRBJ1-1, with D tentatively TRBD1 (5 bases). The ends were cut back, 5 bases at V and 1 base at J, with 20 bases in the middle. Germline CDR1 reads SGHTA; CDR2 reads FQGNSA. The length of the CDR3 is 17 residues. Here the CDR3 reads CASSLNGGFGRNTEAFF. CDR3 coding DNA: TGTGCCAGCAGCCTAAACGGGGGTTTCGGACGGAACACTGAAGCTTTCTTT.

Only one count was recorded for this clone. This same CDR3 is encoded by further DNA sequences in the sample. The chain couples TRBV3-1 (or the pseudogene TRBV3-2) to TRBJ1-3; D gene uncertain. This CDR3 has 13 residues. Germline values: CDR1 LGHDT, CDR2 YNNKEL (reference sequence). V shed 0 bases and J shed 7 bases, with 7 bases lying between them. The CDR3: CASSQDPGNTIYF. The CDR3 region has the DNA TGTGCCAGCAGCCAAGATCCGGGGAACACCATATATTTT.